This T cell receptor (beta chain) was identified in a study of blood T cells in healthy people across ages. Combining a sample-barcoded 5' primer with a J-beta primer mix, a second PCR ran for roughly 6 to 12 cycles. Each CDR3 protein is one row after TCRdb ran MiXCR on the 5' RACE reads. This sample has fewer than 1.5 million distinct CDR3 sequences, with approximately 42% found just once. In its sample, this clonotype was seen a few times. V was clipped by 8 bases and J by 10 bases, with 18 bases between them. This CDR3 is built from 13 residues. CDR1 SGHTA and CDR2 FQGNSA come from the germline V gene.

The receptor comes from a woman younger than 30 in good health. Sequencing input: blood. The chain has TRBV7-2 and TRBJ2-1; weak D call: TRBD2 (5 bases). DNA of the CDR3: TGTGCCAGCTCCCCCGGACTGACGAGGGAGCAGTTCTTC. Translating it yields CASSPGLTREQFF.